One and the same sample provided the 2 T cell receptor beta chains below, sequenced in a study of cytomegalovirus exposure and HLA in healthy donors. The PCR contained 60 Vbeta and 13 Jbeta primers. TCRdb's copy holds only in-frame clones and misses some; the assay was immunoSEQ multiplex PCR. The data hold under 110,000 clones, with roughly 70% observed a single time. Input material: PBMCs. Receptor source: a man aged 45-65 years in good health and CMV-seronegative.

This chain links TRBV15 with TRBJ1-1, with TRBD1 identical over 10 bases. The germline V gene has CDR1 LNHNV and CDR2 YYDKDF (reference sequence). The CDR3 totals 17 residues. J was trimmed by 3 bases and V by 4 bases; bases with no gene match: 11. Here the CDR3 reads CATSNSGTGVGHTEAFF. The CDR3 nucleotides are TGTGCCACCAGCAATTCCGGGACAGGGGTGGGGCACACTGAAGCTTTCTTT.

The rearrangement links TRBV7-8 to TRBJ2-5, with 10 bases identical to TRBD1. The DNA end is more similar to TRBJ2-7, so the J call may be wrong. Germline assignment: CDR1 SGHVS and CDR2 FQNEAQ. CDR3 length equals 16 residues. Here the CDR3 reads CASSSGQGKGGYEQYF. The CDR3 region has the DNA TGTGCCAGCAGCTCGGGACAGGGGAAGGGTGGGTACGAGCAGTACTTC.